In its sample, the clone carrying this TCR beta chain was seen once. The data belong to a study of blood T cell repertoires in COVID-19. Study context: The origin of the acute and convalescent COVID-19 samples was the United States, Italy and Spain. From T cells, B-cell-depleted T cells, or PBMCs came the material, which was cDNA or gDNA.

As originally analysed: Amplification from reference gene primers served as the basis for estimated nucleated cell counts. Method: immunoSEQ multiplex PCR; TCRdb's copy keeps in-frame clones and lacks some. V, J and clone size derive from that table, while D and trimming were established from the DNA sequence. The sample records 70,000 or so clones, roughly 75% being singletons. Germline CDR1 reads SQVTM; CDR2 reads ANQGSEA. The length of the CDR3 is 16 residues. V lost 0 bases and J lost 4, with 16 bases in between. Material for sequencing was peripheral blood. This chain connects TRBV29-1 to TRBJ2-1, with a possible D match to TRBD1 (6 bases). This sequence originates from a human donor in a cohort sampled during active COVID-19. In nucleotides, the CDR3 is TGCAGCGTTGAAGATCAGGGGCGCGGGTTGTACAATGAGCAGTTCTTC. As protein: CSVEDQGRGLYNEQFF.